One and the same sample provided the 16 T cell receptor beta chains below, sequenced in a study of T cell responses to AZD1222 COVID-19 vaccine (dated by TCRdb to 2020 to 2022). The time point tag for this specimen amounts to: about 28 days (+/-7) after the second vaccine dose. The library was produced with the immunoSEQ multiplex PCR assay. The clones in this table, taken by TCRdb from immuneACCESS, are in-frame only. Not every clone is retained; where verified, under half of the shortfall comes from an unresolved V gene, and the cause of the rest is unknown. Here the sample has about 140,000 clones; more than 70% occur a single time. The ten largest clonotypes hold about 3.4% of the sample. Specimen: peripheral blood, collected 28 days after the second AZD1222 dose. The receptors were sampled from an adult who received the AZD1222 COVID-19 vaccine.

V is TRBV15 and J is TRBJ2-7; D call uncertain. Looked up from germline, CDR1 is LNHNV and CDR2 is YYDKDF (reference sequence). This CDR3 is built from 13 residues. V lost 5 bases, J lost 7 bases, and 15 bases lay in between. CDR3 loop: CATSYSEVGEQYF. Here the CDR3 DNA reads TGTGCCACCAGCTACTCAGAGGTCGGGGAGCAGTACTTC.

The chain employs TRBV27 and TRBJ2-1; D not resolved. The length of the CDR3 is 16 residues. The germline CDR1 and CDR2 sequences are MNHEY and SMNVEV (reference sequence). Trimming pared 2 bases from V and 5 bases from J, leaving 16 bases between. The CDR3 nucleotides read TGTGCCAGCAGTTTAGGCAGCCAGGCACCGAACAATGAGCAGTTCTTC. Translation gives CASSLGSQAPNNEQFF.

The V gene is TRBV18, the J gene TRBJ1-1; possibly TRBD1 for D (5 bases). Per germline, CDR1 KGHSH and CDR2 LQKENI. V lost 3 bases to trimming and J lost 1 base, with 12 bases between them. There are 15 residues in the CDR3. CDR3 DNA sequence: TGTGCCAGCTCACCCGAGACAGCCCCGAACACTGAAGCTTTCTTT. Residues: CASSPETAPNTEAFF.

This clone was detected a few times. This chain joins TRBV2 and TRBJ1-5, with 7 bases matching TRBD1. Per the germline V gene, CDR1 is SNHLY and CDR2 is FYNNEI. The CDR3 loop spans 14 amino acids. The junction had 6 bases not matched to a gene; V was cut back by 5 bases and J by 5 bases. The CDR3 loop is CASSTTGKDQPQHF. DNA of the CDR3: TGTGCCAGCAGTACGACAGGGAAGGATCAGCCCCAGCATTTT.

The rearrangement joins TRBV6-1 to TRBJ2-7; D not certain. This CDR3 spans 14 amino acids. CDR1 and CDR2 from the germline V gene are MNHNS and SASEGT. V dropped 0 bases and J dropped 3 bases, with 9 bases sitting between them. The CDR3: CASSEAVSYYEQYF. The CDR3 DNA reads TGTGCCAGCAGTGAAGCGGTATCCTACTACGAGCAGTACTTC.

The chain joins TRBV7-9 to TRBJ2-1, with 7 bases aligning to TRBD2. Trimming cost V 6 bases and J 1 base; bases outside gene matches: 3. This CDR3 region has 14 residues. Germline V gives CDR1 SEHNR, CDR2 FQNEAQ (reference sequence). The CDR3, as DNA: TGTGCCAGCAGAGCGGGACTTTCCTACAATGAGCAGTTCTTC. It is translated as CASRAGLSYNEQFF.

The J gene is TRBJ1-6, the V gene TRBV7-8; D not certain. The CDR3 is 16 amino acids. Germline-derived CDR1 and CDR2 are SGHVS and FQNEAQ. V was trimmed by 1 base and J by 8 bases, leaving 15 bases between them. CDR3 sequence: CASSLVAVGGDSPLHF. CDR3 bases: TGTGCCAGCAGCTTAGTAGCGGTCGGTGGAGATTCACCCCTCCACTTT.

The V gene is TRBV6-5, the J gene TRBJ1-3, with unresolved D. Germline CDR1 MNHEY, CDR2 SVGAGI. Trimming stripped 2 bases from V and 0 bases from J, with 11 bases between. The CDR3 spans 16 residues. CDR3 region: CASSYLSTFSGNTIYF. CDR3 bases: TGTGCCAGCAGTTACCTGAGCACTTTCTCTGGAAACACCATATATTTT.

The genes are TRBV7-9 and TRBJ1-2; perhaps TRBD1 as D (5 bases). The CDR3 runs to 15 residues. Germline lookup yields CDR1 SEHNR and CDR2 FQNEAQ (reference sequence). V lost 0 bases and J lost 0, with 8 bases in between. CDR3 sequence: CASSLARQPNYGYTF. CDR3 in DNA: TGTGCCAGCAGCTTAGCTAGACAGCCTAACTATGGCTACACCTTC. Looking up the rest from reference TRBV7-9 and TRBJ1-2 gives the full variable domain: DTGVSQNPRHKITKRGQNVTFRCDPISEHNRLYWYRQTLGQGPEFLTYFQNEAQLEKSRLLSDRFSAERPKGSFSTLEIQRTEQGDSAMYLCASSLARQPNYGYTFGSGTRLTVV.

This clone was found once. The chain links TRBV7-3 to TRBJ1-2; no clear D gene. The CDR3 runs to 12 residues. Trimming cost V 5 bases and J 5 bases, with 9 bases left between them. Germline values: CDR1 SGHTA, CDR2 FQGTGA. CDR3 loop: CASSGDEYGYTF. The CDR3 DNA reads TGTGCCAGCAGCGGGGATGAATATGGCTACACCTTC.

V usage is TRBV2 and J usage is TRBJ2-2; the D is unclear. Germline V gene lookup returns CDR1 SNHLY and CDR2 FYNNEI. Trimming cost V 2 bases and J 5 bases, with 0 bases left between them. This CDR3 comprises 11 residues. The CDR3 loop is CASSETGELFF. DNA of the CDR3: TGTGCCAGCAGTGAAACCGGGGAGCTGTTTTTT.

The V and J genes are TRBV19 and TRBJ2-7; maybe TRBD1 (5 bases). The CDR3 covers 16 residues. The ends were cut back, 3 bases at V and 7 bases at J, with 22 bases in the middle. Per germline, CDR1 LNHDA and CDR2 SQIVND (reference sequence). The CDR3 reads CASSIIHRQPSWEQYF. CDR3 DNA sequence: TGTGCCAGTAGTATTATTCATCGACAGCCGAGCTGGGAGCAGTACTTC.

V gene TRBV4-1 combines with J gene TRBJ2-3; D call uncertain. The V end lost 1 base, the J end lost 2 bases, and 7 bases lay between the germline ends. The CDR3 runs 14 residues. Germline V gene lookup returns CDR1 MGHRA and CDR2 YSYEKL. CDR3 in amino acids: CASSQAIDTDTQYF. The CDR3, as DNA: TGCGCCAGCAGCCAAGCCATAGACACAGATACGCAGTATTTT.

Here the CDR3 DNA reads TGTGCCAGTAGTATTGGCCGGGGCAGGGGGCGCGAAGTTCATGGCTACACCTTC. Residues: CASSIGRGRGREVHGYTF. The chain has TRBV19 and TRBJ1-2; 8 nucleotides line up with TRBD1. This CDR3 is built from 18 residues. J was trimmed by 6 bases and V by 3 bases; bases with no gene match: 18. Germline V gives CDR1 LNHDA, CDR2 SQIVND (reference sequence).

This clone has just one count. The chain joins TRBV24-1 to TRBJ2-7, with 12 positions matching TRBD1. Germline V gene sequence: CDR1 KGHDR, CDR2 SFDVKD. The CDR3 totals 20 residues. V was clipped by 4 bases and J by 12 bases; unmatched bases: 27. This chain's CDR3 is CATSENNRDRGRRQLARGYF. The CDR3 DNA follows: TGTGCCACCAGTGAAAACAACCGGGACAGGGGGCGACGTCAGCTAGCTCGGGGGTACTTC.

This clone has ten or more counts. The chain recombines TRBV4-1 with TRBJ2-7, with a possible D match to TRBD1 (5 bases). CDR1 MGHRA and CDR2 YSYEKL come from the germline V gene. The CDR3 consists of 13 residues. Trimming pared 6 bases from V and 3 bases from J, leaving 12 bases between. The CDR3 spells CASSRIGVYEQYF. The CDR3 DNA reads TGCGCCAGCAGTAGGATAGGGGTCTACGAGCAGTACTTC.